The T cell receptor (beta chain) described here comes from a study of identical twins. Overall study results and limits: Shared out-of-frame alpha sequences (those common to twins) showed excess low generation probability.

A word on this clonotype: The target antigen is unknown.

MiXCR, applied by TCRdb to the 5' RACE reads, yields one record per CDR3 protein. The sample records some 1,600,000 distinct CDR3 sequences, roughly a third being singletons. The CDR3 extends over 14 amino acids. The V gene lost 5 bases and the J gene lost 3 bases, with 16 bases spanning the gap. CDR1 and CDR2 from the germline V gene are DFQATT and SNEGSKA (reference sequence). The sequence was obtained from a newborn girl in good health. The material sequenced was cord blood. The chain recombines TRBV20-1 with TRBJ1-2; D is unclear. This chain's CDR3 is CSAPPWREDYGYTF. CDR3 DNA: TGCAGTGCTCCGCCGTGGCGGGAAGACTATGGCTACACCTTC.